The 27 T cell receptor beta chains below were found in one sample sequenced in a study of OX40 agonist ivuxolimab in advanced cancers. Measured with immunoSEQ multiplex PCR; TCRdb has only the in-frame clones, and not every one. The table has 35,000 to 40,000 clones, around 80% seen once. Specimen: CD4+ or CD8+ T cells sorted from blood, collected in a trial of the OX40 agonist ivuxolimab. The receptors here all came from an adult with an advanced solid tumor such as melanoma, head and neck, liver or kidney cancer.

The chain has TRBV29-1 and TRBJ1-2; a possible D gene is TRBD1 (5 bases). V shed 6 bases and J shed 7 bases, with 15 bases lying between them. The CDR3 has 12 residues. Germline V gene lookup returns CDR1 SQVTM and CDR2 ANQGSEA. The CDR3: CSVATGASGYTF. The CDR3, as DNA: TGCAGCGTGGCAACCGGGGCTTCTGGCTACACCTTC.

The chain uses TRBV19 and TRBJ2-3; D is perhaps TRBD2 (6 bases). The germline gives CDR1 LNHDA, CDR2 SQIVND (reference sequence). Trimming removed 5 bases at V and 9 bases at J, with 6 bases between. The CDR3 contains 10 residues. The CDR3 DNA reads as TGTGCCAGTAGTCGGGGGACGCAGTATTTT. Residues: CASSRGTQYF.

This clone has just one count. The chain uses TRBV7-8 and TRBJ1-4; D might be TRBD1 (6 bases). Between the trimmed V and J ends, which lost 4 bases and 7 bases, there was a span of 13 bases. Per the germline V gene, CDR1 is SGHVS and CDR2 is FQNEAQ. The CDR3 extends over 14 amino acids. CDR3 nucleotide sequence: TGTGCCAGCAGCTCCTACGGGACAAGTGAAAAACTGTTTTTT. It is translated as CASSSYGTSEKLFF.

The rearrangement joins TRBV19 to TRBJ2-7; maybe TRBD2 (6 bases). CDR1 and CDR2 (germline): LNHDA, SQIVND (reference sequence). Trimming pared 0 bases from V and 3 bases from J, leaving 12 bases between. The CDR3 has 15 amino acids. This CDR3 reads CASSIDSGLRYEQYF. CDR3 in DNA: TGTGCCAGTAGTATAGATAGCGGCCTCCGCTACGAGCAGTACTTC.

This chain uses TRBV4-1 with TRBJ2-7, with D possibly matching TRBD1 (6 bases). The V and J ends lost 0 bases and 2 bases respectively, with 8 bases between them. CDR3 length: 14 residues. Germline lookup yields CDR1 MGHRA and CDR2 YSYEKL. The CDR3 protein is CASSQEGDTYEQYF. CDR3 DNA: TGCGCCAGCAGCCAAGAAGGGGACACCTACGAGCAGTACTTC.

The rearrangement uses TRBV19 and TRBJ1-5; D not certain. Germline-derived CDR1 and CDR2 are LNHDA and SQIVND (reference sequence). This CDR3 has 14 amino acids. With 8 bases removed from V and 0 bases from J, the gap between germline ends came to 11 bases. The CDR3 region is CASLQVPSNQPQHF. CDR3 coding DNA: TGTGCCAGTTTGCAGGTACCTAGCAATCAGCCCCAGCATTTT.

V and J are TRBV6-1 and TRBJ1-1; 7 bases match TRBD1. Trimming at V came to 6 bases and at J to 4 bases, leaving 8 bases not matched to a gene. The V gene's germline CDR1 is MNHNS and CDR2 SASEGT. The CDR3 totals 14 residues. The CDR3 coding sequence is TGTGCCAGCAGCGACCAGGGGGAGGTCACTGAAGCTTTCTTT. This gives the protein CASSDQGEVTEAFF.

This CDR3 reads CASSQDWGFTGYTF. CDR3 sequence (DNA): TGCGCCAGCAGCCAAGATTGGGGTTTCACCGGCTACACCTTC. The chain is built from TRBV4-1 and TRBJ1-2; D unclear. Looked up from germline, CDR1 is MGHRA and CDR2 is YSYEKL. CDR3 size: 14 residues. V lost 0 bases and J lost 8, with 13 bases in between.

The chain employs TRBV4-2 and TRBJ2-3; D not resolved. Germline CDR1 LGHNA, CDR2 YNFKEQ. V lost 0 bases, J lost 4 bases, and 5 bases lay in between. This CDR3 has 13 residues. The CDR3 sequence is CASSQDLADTQYF. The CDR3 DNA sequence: TGTGCCAGCAGCCAAGATCTGGCAGATACGCAGTATTTT.

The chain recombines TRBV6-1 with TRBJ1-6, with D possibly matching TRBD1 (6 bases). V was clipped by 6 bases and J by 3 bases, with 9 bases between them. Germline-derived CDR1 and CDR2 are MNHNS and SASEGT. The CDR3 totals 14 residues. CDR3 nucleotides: TGTGCCAGCAGAACGGACAGCTATAATTCACCCCTCCACTTT. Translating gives CASRTDSYNSPLHF.

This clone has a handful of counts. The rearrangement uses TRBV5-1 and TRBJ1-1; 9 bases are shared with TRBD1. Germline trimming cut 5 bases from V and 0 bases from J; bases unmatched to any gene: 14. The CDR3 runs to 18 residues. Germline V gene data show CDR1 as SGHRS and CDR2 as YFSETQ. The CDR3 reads CASRPSWGQGSLNTEAFF. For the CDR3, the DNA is TGCGCCAGCAGACCCAGCTGGGGACAGGGTTCTCTGAACACTGAAGCTTTCTTT.

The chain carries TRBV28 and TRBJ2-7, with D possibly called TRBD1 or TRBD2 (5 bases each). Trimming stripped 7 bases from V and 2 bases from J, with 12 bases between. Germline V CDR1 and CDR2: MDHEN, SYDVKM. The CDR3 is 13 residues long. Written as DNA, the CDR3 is TGTGCCAGCAACGAGGGGAGCACCTACGAGCAGTACTTC. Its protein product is CASNEGSTYEQYF.

The CDR3 spells CASSFGTPSYNEQFF. CDR3 coding DNA: TGTGCCAGTAGTTTCGGGACGCCCTCCTACAATGAGCAGTTCTTC. V usage is TRBV19 and J usage is TRBJ2-1; D could derive from TRBD1 or TRBD2 (5 bases each). Deletions cut 5 bases from V and 0 bases from J, with 11 bases between. The length of the CDR3 is 15 residues. CDR1 and CDR2 (germline): LNHDA, SQIVND (reference sequence).

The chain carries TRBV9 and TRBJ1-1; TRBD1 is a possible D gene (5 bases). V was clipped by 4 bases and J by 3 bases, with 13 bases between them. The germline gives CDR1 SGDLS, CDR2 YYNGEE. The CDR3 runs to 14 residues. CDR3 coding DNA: TGTGCCAGCAGCCCATGGGGCTCGGACACTGAAGCTTTCTTT. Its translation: CASSPWGSDTEAFF.

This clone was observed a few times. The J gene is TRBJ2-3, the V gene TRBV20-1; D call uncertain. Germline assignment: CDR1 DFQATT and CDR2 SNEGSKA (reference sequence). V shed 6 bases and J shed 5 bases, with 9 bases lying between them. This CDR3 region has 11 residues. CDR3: CSAHSLDTQYF. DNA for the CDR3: TGCAGTGCACACTCGTTAGATACGCAGTATTTT.

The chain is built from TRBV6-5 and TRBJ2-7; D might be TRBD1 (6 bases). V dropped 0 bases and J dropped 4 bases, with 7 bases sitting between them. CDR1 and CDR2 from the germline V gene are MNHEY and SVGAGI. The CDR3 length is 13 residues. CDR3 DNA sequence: TGTGCCAGCAGTTACTCGAGGGGGTACGAGCAGTACTTC. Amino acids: CASSYSRGYEQYF.

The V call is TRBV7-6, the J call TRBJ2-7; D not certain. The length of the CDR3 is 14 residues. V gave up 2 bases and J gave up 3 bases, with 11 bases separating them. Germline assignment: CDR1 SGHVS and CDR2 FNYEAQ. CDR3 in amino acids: CASSLRSHGYEQYF. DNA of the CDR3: TGTGCCAGCAGCTTACGATCCCACGGCTACGAGCAGTACTTC.

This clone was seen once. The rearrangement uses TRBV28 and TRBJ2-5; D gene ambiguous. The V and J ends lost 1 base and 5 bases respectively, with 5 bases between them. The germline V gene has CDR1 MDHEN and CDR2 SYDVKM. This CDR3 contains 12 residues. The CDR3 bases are TGTGCCAGCAGTTTATTAGGGGAGACCCAGTACTTC. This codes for CASSLLGETQYF.

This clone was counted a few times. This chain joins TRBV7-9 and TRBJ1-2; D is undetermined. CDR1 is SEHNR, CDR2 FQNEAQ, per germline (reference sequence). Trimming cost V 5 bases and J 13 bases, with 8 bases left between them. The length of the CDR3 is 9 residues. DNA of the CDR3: TGTGCCAGCAGCACCTACCTCACCTTC. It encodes CASSTYLTF.

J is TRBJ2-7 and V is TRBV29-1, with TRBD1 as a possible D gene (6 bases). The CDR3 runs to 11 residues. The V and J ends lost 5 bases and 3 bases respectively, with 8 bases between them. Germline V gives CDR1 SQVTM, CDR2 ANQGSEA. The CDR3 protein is CSVLQGYEQYF. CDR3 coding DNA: TGCAGCGTTCTACAGGGCTACGAGCAGTACTTC.

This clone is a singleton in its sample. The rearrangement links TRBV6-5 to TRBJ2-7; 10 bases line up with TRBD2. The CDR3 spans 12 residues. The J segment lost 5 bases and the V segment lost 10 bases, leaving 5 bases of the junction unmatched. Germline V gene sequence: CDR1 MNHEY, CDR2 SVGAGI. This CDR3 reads CATHTSGDEQYF. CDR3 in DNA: TGTGCCACCCACACTAGCGGGGACGAGCAGTACTTC.

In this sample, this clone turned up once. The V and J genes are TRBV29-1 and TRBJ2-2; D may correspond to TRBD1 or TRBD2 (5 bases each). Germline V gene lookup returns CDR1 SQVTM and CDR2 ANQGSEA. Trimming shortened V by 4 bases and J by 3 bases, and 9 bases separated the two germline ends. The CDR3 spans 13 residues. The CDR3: CSVGGVYTGELFF. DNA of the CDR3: TGCAGCGTTGGAGGGGTGTACACCGGGGAGCTGTTTTTT.

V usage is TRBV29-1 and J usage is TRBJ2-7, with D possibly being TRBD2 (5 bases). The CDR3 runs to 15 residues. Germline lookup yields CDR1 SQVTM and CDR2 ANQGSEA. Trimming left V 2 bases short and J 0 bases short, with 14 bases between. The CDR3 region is CSVETDWDSSYEQYF. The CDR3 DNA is TGCAGCGTTGAAACGGACTGGGATAGCTCCTACGAGCAGTACTTC.

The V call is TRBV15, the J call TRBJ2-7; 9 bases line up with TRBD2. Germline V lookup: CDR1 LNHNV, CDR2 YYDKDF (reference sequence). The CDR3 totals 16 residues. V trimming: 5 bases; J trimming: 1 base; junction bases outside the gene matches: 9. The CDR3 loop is CATSPVRSGRSYEQYF. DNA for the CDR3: TGTGCCACCAGCCCTGTGAGAAGCGGGAGGTCCTACGAGCAGTACTTC.

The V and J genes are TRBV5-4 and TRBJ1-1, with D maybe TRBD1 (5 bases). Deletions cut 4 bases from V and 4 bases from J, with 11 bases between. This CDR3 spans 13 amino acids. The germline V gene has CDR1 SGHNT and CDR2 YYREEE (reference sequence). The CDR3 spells CASSPGMITEAFF. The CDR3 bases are TGTGCCAGCAGCCCAGGGATGATCACTGAAGCTTTCTTT.

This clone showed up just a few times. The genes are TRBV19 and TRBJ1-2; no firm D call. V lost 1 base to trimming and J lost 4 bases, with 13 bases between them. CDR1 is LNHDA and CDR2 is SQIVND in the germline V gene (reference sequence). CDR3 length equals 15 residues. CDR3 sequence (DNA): TGTGCCAGTAGTATAGTCGGCACCCAATTCTATGGCTACACCTTC. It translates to CASSIVGTQFYGYTF.

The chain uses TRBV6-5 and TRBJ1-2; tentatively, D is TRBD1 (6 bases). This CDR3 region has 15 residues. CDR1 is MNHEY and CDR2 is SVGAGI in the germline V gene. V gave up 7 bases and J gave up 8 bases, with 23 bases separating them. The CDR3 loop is CASTLTPGGAGGYTF. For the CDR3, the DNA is TGTGCCAGCACTCTAACCCCCGGGGGGGCGGGGGGCTACACCTTC.